The TCR beta chain described here comes from a study of CD8 T cells in ankylosing spondylitis (dated by TCRdb to the late 2010s). About the full investigation: To find TCR variants linked to disease, the study profiled T cell receptor beta repertoires in ankylosing spondylitis patients and healthy donors. Peripheral blood was sampled, and synovial fluid was additionally collected from ankylosing spondylitis patients. The full study cohort comprised approximately 23 ankylosing spondylitis patients and approximately 100 healthy donors. Study-wide findings and limitations: In peripheral blood, the disease-linked clones were found at relatively low frequencies and had a CD8+ phenotype. According to the report, matched synovial fluid samples from ankylosing spondylitis patients were significantly enriched for the disease-linked clones. Blood from ankylosing spondylitis patients appeared to be characterized by a TCR beta motif made up of several highly homologous amino acid variants. Some TCR beta motif variants had previously been reported in synovial fluid and blood of reactive arthritis patients, which suggested common disease-initiation mechanisms.

This sample was sequenced with an Illumina HiSeq 2500. TCR beta libraries were prepared by quantitative 5'-RACE with molecular barcodes. As for how the authors treated the data: A new computational method based on a probabilistic model of VDJ rearrangement was used to identify disease-linked TCR variants. TCRdb reprocessing: public reads trimmed at Q25 with fastp, clones called with MiXCR, in-frame beta chains kept. Rows are unified per CDR3 protein, each entry keeping the most common DNA and genes. None of the V and J calls come from the authors' own analysis; TCRdb made them. The table for this sample lists 700,000 to 850,000 distinct CDR3 sequences; about 10% of them were counted only once. Clones ranked in the top ten supply 0.51% of the sample. Turning to this clonotype: Its recognized antigen is unknown. Qualities for individual bases were not recorded, and no much larger clone is one base off.

Trimming removed 7 bases from V and 2 bases from J, leaving 14 bases between the germline ends. CDR1 and CDR2, per the germline V gene (reference sequence), are GTSNPN and SVGIG. The cysteine opens and the phenylalanine closes a CDR3 of 13 amino acids. Here the CDR3 DNA is all that survives: 39 bases in frame from base 1. The sequence links TRBV30 to TRBJ2-5; the D gene is perhaps TRBD2, on 5 matching bases. Specimen: blood, either unsorted or a sorted T cell fraction (not recorded which). The clonotype originates from a male donor with ankylosing spondylitis. The CDR3 amino acid sequence is: CASNSGRQETQYF. The bases are TGTGCCTCCAACTCTGGGAGACAAGAGACCCAGTACTTC.